The rows below give T cell receptor beta chains drawn from one sample of a study of Ad26.COV2.S vaccination and SARS-CoV-2 variants. Here immunoSEQ multiplex PCR was the method, and the copy in TCRdb shows in-frame clones only, minus some. The data hold roughly 500,000 clones, with about 91% observed a single time. The input for sequencing was peripheral blood, taken in a trial of Ad26.COV2.S vaccine versus placebo. All receptors derive from a person between 18 and 60 years old who received the Ad26.COV2.S COVID-19 vaccine or a placebo. Each CDR3 is given with its conserved first and last residue. A D gene is named only where the DNA matches it firmly. The listing skips clone size in some rows; elsewhere it reads once, few, many or a size class.

j_call: TRBJ2-5; v_call: TRBV12-3/TRBV12-4; clone_size: NA; d_call: NA; cdr3_nt: TGTGCCAGCAGATCTAACCAAGAGACCCAGTACTTC; cdr3_aa: CASRSNQETQYF
j_call: TRBJ1-1; v_call: TRBV5-1; clone_size: NA; d_call: NA; cdr3_nt: TGCGCCAGCAGCTTGGTATCCACGAACACTGAAGCTTTCTTT; cdr3_aa: CASSLVSTNTEAFF
j_call: TRBJ1-5; v_call: TRBV28; clone_size: NA; d_call: TRBD1; cdr3_nt: TGTGCCAGCGGGGGACAGGGGTGGTATAGCAATCAGCCCCAGCATTTT; cdr3_aa: CASGGQGWYSNQPQHF
j_call: TRBJ2-7; v_call: TRBV5-6; clone_size: once; d_call: NA; cdr3_nt: TGTGCCAGCAGCTTGAGCCCGACGGCCAGGGAAAGATACGAGCAGTACTTC; cdr3_aa: CASSLSPTARERYEQYF
j_call: TRBJ2-1; v_call: TRBV7-2; clone_size: NA; d_call: NA; cdr3_nt: TGTGCCAGCAGCTTAGGACTAGCCTACAATGAGCAGTTCTTC; cdr3_aa: CASSLGLAYNEQFF
j_call: TRBJ1-2; v_call: TRBV5-5; clone_size: NA; d_call: NA; cdr3_nt: TGTGCCAGCAGCTTGTCAGTCGTCTATGGCTACACCTTC; cdr3_aa: CASSLSVVYGYTF
j_call: TRBJ1-2; v_call: TRBV5-6; clone_size: NA; d_call: NA; cdr3_nt: TGTGCCAGCAGCTTTATCTCTGGTGGCTACACCTTC; cdr3_aa: CASSFISGGYTF
j_call: TRBJ2-3; v_call: TRBV7-2; clone_size: NA; d_call: TRBD2; cdr3_nt: TGTGCCAGCAGCTTGAAGTCATTGGGTAGCGGGGTCACAGATACGCAGTATTTT; cdr3_aa: CASSLKSLGSGVTDTQYF
j_call: TRBJ2-5; v_call: TRBV5-1; clone_size: NA; d_call: NA; cdr3_nt: TGCGCCAGCAGCGCCAGCCCGCAAGAGACCCAGTACTTC; cdr3_aa: CASSASPQETQYF
j_call: TRBJ1-2; v_call: TRBV7-9; clone_size: NA; d_call: NA; cdr3_nt: TGTGCCAGCAGCCTCGCGATATGGGCCCCTTATGGCTACACCTTC; cdr3_aa: CASSLAIWAPYGYTF
j_call: TRBJ2-5; v_call: TRBV7-2; clone_size: NA; d_call: NA; cdr3_nt: TGTGCCAGCAGCTTAGGGGGGTTAACCGGAAGGACCCAGTACTTC; cdr3_aa: CASSLGGLTGRTQYF
j_call: TRBJ1-5; v_call: TRBV5-8; clone_size: few; d_call: NA; cdr3_nt: TGTGCCAGCAGCTTGGCCAGGGGTGGCAATCAGCCCCAGCATTTT; cdr3_aa: CASSLARGGNQPQHF
j_call: TRBJ2-1; v_call: TRBV19; clone_size: NA; d_call: NA; cdr3_nt: TGTGCCAGTAGTATGGTCCGCAGCTCCTACAATGAGCAGTTCTTC; cdr3_aa: CASSMVRSSYNEQFF
j_call: TRBJ2-5; v_call: TRBV5-1; clone_size: NA; d_call: TRBD2; cdr3_nt: TGCGCCAGCAGCCCGGGGGGGCCAGAGACCCAGTACTTC; cdr3_aa: CASSPGGPETQYF
j_call: TRBJ1-5; v_call: TRBV7-9; clone_size: NA; d_call: NA; cdr3_nt: TGTGCCAGCAGCAGGGACTCCAGCTTGAGGCCCCAGCATTTT; cdr3_aa: CASSRDSSLRPQHF
j_call: TRBJ1-3; v_call: TRBV6-1; clone_size: NA; d_call: NA; cdr3_nt: TGTGCCAGCAGTGACCCCAGCACAGGCTCTGGAAACACCATATATTTT; cdr3_aa: CASSDPSTGSGNTIYF
j_call: TRBJ1-5; v_call: TRBV7-2; clone_size: NA; d_call: NA; cdr3_nt: TGTGCCAGCAGCTTATTTAGCAATCAGCCCCAGCATTTT; cdr3_aa: CASSLFSNQPQHF
j_call: TRBJ2-1; v_call: TRBV11-3; clone_size: NA; d_call: TRBD2; cdr3_nt: TGTGCCAGCAGCTTAGTCCCCGGGGGGGGACTAGCGGCCAATGAGCAGTTCTTC; cdr3_aa: CASSLVPGGGLAANEQFF
j_call: TRBJ2-1; v_call: TRBV7-2; clone_size: NA; d_call: TRBD1; cdr3_nt: TGTGCCAGCAGCGTACTAACAGGGGGCGCCGACAATGAGCAGTTCTTC; cdr3_aa: CASSVLTGGADNEQFF
j_call: TRBJ1-5; v_call: TRBV6-4; clone_size: NA; d_call: TRBD1; cdr3_nt: TGTGCCAGCAGCCCTACAGGGGGCAGCAATCAGCCCCAGCATTTT; cdr3_aa: CASSPTGGSNQPQHF
j_call: TRBJ2-5; v_call: TRBV7-2; clone_size: NA; d_call: NA; cdr3_nt: TGTGCCAGCAGCTTAGGGGCGGGCCTGCTAGAGACCCAGTACTTC; cdr3_aa: CASSLGAGLLETQYF
j_call: TRBJ1-1; v_call: TRBV5-1; clone_size: NA; d_call: NA; cdr3_nt: TGCGCCAGCAGTCCCCAGGAGAACACTGAAGCTTTCTTT; cdr3_aa: CASSPQENTEAFF
j_call: TRBJ2-1; v_call: TRBV19; clone_size: once; d_call: TRBD2; cdr3_nt: TGTGCCAGTACCAAAAGGGCTAGCGGGGGGAACAATGAGCAGTTCTTC; cdr3_aa: CASTKRASGGNNEQFF
j_call: TRBJ1-4; v_call: TRBV19; clone_size: NA; d_call: NA; cdr3_nt: TGTGCCAGTAGTTTCGAGGGACGAGGGCATGAAAAACTGTTTTTT; cdr3_aa: CASSFEGRGHEKLFF
j_call: TRBJ2-7; v_call: TRBV6-1; clone_size: NA; d_call: NA; cdr3_nt: TGTGCCAGCAGTGAAACGGGGGTTGCATCCTACGAGCAGTACTTC; cdr3_aa: CASSETGVASYEQYF
j_call: TRBJ2-1; v_call: TRBV5-1; clone_size: NA; d_call: TRBD2; cdr3_nt: TGCGCCAGCAGCCGGGGCGGGGCTTCACTAGCGATAAACTACAATGAGCAGTTCTTC; cdr3_aa: CASSRGGASLAINYNEQFF
j_call: TRBJ2-5; v_call: TRBV29-1; clone_size: once; d_call: TRBD2; cdr3_nt: TGCAGCGTTGATTGGACGGCGGGAGGTCTGGAGACCCAGTACTTC; cdr3_aa: CSVDWTAGGLETQYF
j_call: TRBJ1-2; v_call: TRBV10-3; clone_size: NA; d_call: NA; cdr3_nt: TGTGCCATCAGTGAGGCAGGGGATGGCTACACCTTC; cdr3_aa: CAISEAGDGYTF
j_call: TRBJ2-7; v_call: TRBV19; clone_size: NA; d_call: TRBD1; cdr3_nt: TGTGCCAGTAGTAGGGACAGGAACTCCTACGAGCAGTACTTC; cdr3_aa: CASSRDRNSYEQYF
j_call: TRBJ2-5; v_call: TRBV10-3; clone_size: NA; d_call: NA; cdr3_nt: TGTGCCATCAGTGAGTCAAGGGTGGAGACCCAGTACTTC; cdr3_aa: CAISESRVETQYF
j_call: TRBJ1-2; v_call: TRBV9; clone_size: NA; d_call: TRBD1; cdr3_nt: TGTGCCAGCAGCATGACAGGGGACTATGGCTACACCTTC; cdr3_aa: CASSMTGDYGYTF
j_call: TRBJ2-6; v_call: TRBV5-1; clone_size: NA; d_call: NA; cdr3_nt: TGCGCCAGCAGCTTGGGTCGGACAGCGGCTGGGGCCAACGTCCTGACTTTC; cdr3_aa: CASSLGRTAAGANVLTF
j_call: TRBJ2-3; v_call: TRBV18; clone_size: NA; d_call: NA; cdr3_nt: TGTGCCAGCTCCCAGTCAAAGGGAAGCACAGATACGCAGTATTTT; cdr3_aa: CASSQSKGSTDTQYF
j_call: TRBJ2-3; v_call: TRBV11-1; clone_size: NA; d_call: TRBD2; cdr3_nt: TGTGCCAGCAGCTTAGGGCGGGGGGGAGATACGCAGTATTTT; cdr3_aa: CASSLGRGGDTQYF
j_call: TRBJ2-2; v_call: TRBV9; clone_size: NA; d_call: TRBD1; cdr3_nt: TGTGCCAGCAGGGGGACAGGGGCGGGCGGGGAGCTGTTTTTT; cdr3_aa: CASRGTGAGGELFF
j_call: TRBJ1-1; v_call: TRBV4-1; clone_size: NA; d_call: NA; cdr3_nt: TGCGCCAGCAGCCAAGATCGGGGCATTACGAACACTGAAGCTTTCTTT; cdr3_aa: CASSQDRGITNTEAFF
j_call: TRBJ2-1; v_call: TRBV12-3/TRBV12-4; clone_size: NA; d_call: NA; cdr3_nt: TGTGCCAGCAGGTCCTGGGATGAGCAGTTCTTC; cdr3_aa: CASRSWDEQFF
j_call: TRBJ1-1; v_call: TRBV7-3; clone_size: NA; d_call: NA; cdr3_nt: TGTGCCAGCAGCTTAACTGGAGTGAACACTGAAGCTTTCTTT; cdr3_aa: CASSLTGVNTEAFF
j_call: TRBJ1-1; v_call: TRBV9; clone_size: NA; d_call: NA; cdr3_nt: TGTGCCAGCAGCGTAGGCTGGGACACTGAAGCTTTCTTT; cdr3_aa: CASSVGWDTEAFF
j_call: TRBJ1-2; v_call: TRBV12-3/TRBV12-4; clone_size: once; d_call: NA; cdr3_nt: TGTGCCAGCACCTACGGGGCTAACTATGGCTACACCTTC; cdr3_aa: CASTYGANYGYTF
j_call: TRBJ2-2; v_call: TRBV15; clone_size: NA; d_call: TRBD2; cdr3_nt: TGTGCCACCAGAAAACTAGCGGGAGGGTATGACGGCGGGGAGCTGTTTTTT; cdr3_aa: CATRKLAGGYDGGELFF
j_call: TRBJ1-4; v_call: TRBV4-3; clone_size: NA; d_call: NA; cdr3_nt: TGCGCCAGCAGCCAGGGGCTGGGGGGCGGCGAAAAACTGTTTTTT; cdr3_aa: CASSQGLGGGEKLFF
j_call: TRBJ1-5; v_call: TRBV15; clone_size: NA; d_call: NA; cdr3_nt: TGTGCCACCAGCAGAGATCGGCGGCATCAGCCCCAGCATTTT; cdr3_aa: CATSRDRRHQPQHF
j_call: TRBJ1-1; v_call: TRBV2; clone_size: NA; d_call: NA; cdr3_nt: TGTGCCACATCGCGGGAGGGGAACACTGAAGCTTTCTTT; cdr3_aa: CATSREGNTEAFF
j_call: TRBJ2-7; v_call: TRBV29-1; clone_size: NA; d_call: NA; cdr3_nt: TGCAGCGTTGGCGTGCGAGCAGGCTACGAGCAGTACTTC; cdr3_aa: CSVGVRAGYEQYF
j_call: TRBJ2-7; v_call: TRBV28; clone_size: NA; d_call: NA; cdr3_nt: TGTGCCAGCAGTTTAGGGTACCTCTACGAGCAGTACTTC; cdr3_aa: CASSLGYLYEQYF
j_call: TRBJ1-3; v_call: TRBV10-3; clone_size: few; d_call: NA; cdr3_nt: TGTGCCATCAGTGAGGAGGTAAACACCATATATTTT; cdr3_aa: CAISEEVNTIYF
j_call: TRBJ1-1; v_call: TRBV2; clone_size: NA; d_call: NA; cdr3_nt: TGTGCGGAACAGGGGAACACTGAAGCTTTCTTT; cdr3_aa: CAEQGNTEAFF
j_call: TRBJ1-2; v_call: TRBV9; clone_size: NA; d_call: TRBD1; cdr3_nt: TGTGCCAGCAGCGCAGGGGGACTTGGTCGTGGCTACACCTTC; cdr3_aa: CASSAGGLGRGYTF